These 10 T cell receptor beta chains were all obtained from the same sample, sequenced in a study of cytomegalovirus exposure and HLA in healthy donors. The PCR made use of 60 Vbeta and 13 Jbeta primers. The data were produced by immunoSEQ multiplex PCR, yet TCRdb's version contains in-frame clones alone and is incomplete. The sample holds 150,000 to 200,000 clones; roughly four fifths are singletons and the top ten take approximately 2%. The sample taken for sequencing was PBMCs. These receptors were taken from a woman aged 18-29 years in good health and CMV-seropositive.

There are a few counts of this clone. V is TRBV19 and J is TRBJ2-1; 10 nucleotides agree with TRBD2. The CDR3 is 15 residues long. CDR1 and CDR2 (germline): LNHDA, SQIVND (reference sequence). After removal of 7 bases from V and 9 bases from J, the junction contained 12 bases not matched to a gene. CDR3: CASMEGAGGRIEQFF. The CDR3 DNA reads as TGTGCCAGTATGGAGGGAGCGGGGGGGCGGATTGAGCAGTTCTTC.

The CDR3 loop is CASSLQGLEESEKLFF. The CDR3 coding sequence is TGTGCCAGCAGCCTCCAGGGGCTGGAAGAAAGTGAAAAACTGTTTTTT. The chain links TRBV4-2 to TRBJ1-4, with D possibly being TRBD1 (6 bases). The germline V gene has CDR1 LGHNA and CDR2 YNFKEQ. This CDR3 has 16 residues. V was cut by 4 bases and J by 7 bases, with 19 bases left in between.

This clone appeared a single time. The CDR3 region is CSAWSGWTQYF. The CDR3 DNA is TGCAGTGCCTGGTCAGGCTGGACCCAGTACTTC. The J gene is TRBJ2-5, the V gene TRBV20-1; no definite D call. V was clipped by 6 bases and J by 7 bases, with 12 bases between them. CDR1 is DFQATT and CDR2 is SNEGSKA in the germline V gene (reference sequence). This CDR3 region has 11 residues.

DNA of the CDR3: TGTGCCAGCAGCCCAAACCCCCCGGGGACCGGGGAGCTGTTTTTT. This translates into CASSPNPPGTGELFF. This chain joins TRBV7-8 and TRBJ2-2, with D perhaps matching TRBD2 (5 bases). From germline, CDR1 is SGHVS and CDR2 FQNEAQ. The CDR3 has 15 amino acids. Trimming shortened V by 5 bases and J by 5 bases, and 15 bases separated the two germline ends. The full variable domain, rest sourced from reference TRBV7-8 and TRBJ2-2, is GAGVSQSPRYKVAKRGQDVALRCDPISGHVSLFWYQQALGQGPEFLTYFQNEAQLDKSGLPSDRFFAERPEGSVSTLKIQRTQQEDSAVYLCASSPNPPGTGELFFGEGSRLTVL.

This chain connects TRBV15 to TRBJ1-5; a weak D match, TRBD1 (5 bases). Trimming took 0 bases from V and 1 from J, leaving 10 bases between them. Germline V gene data show CDR1 as LNHNV and CDR2 as YYDKDF (reference sequence). This CDR3 comprises 16 residues. The CDR3 loop reads CATSRDRGESNQPQHF. The CDR3 coding sequence is TGTGCCACCAGCAGAGACCGGGGGGAGAGCAATCAGCCCCAGCATTTT.

V is TRBV6-5 and J is TRBJ2-7, with TRBD2 matching 8 bases. This CDR3 is 13 amino acids long. From germline, CDR1 is MNHEY and CDR2 SVGAGI. V shed 6 bases and J 5 bases; nucleotides not matched to a gene: 6. CDR3 amino acids: CASRTGGGHEQYF. CDR3 coding DNA: TGTGCCAGCAGAACGGGGGGGGGCCACGAGCAGTACTTC.

This clone was seen a single time. This chain uses TRBV5-1 with TRBJ1-2, with 7 bases lining up with TRBD1. The ends lost 5 bases at V and 0 bases at J; junction bases unmatched: 7. The germline CDR1 and CDR2 sequences are SGHRS and YFSETQ. The length of the CDR3 is 15 residues. CDR3: CASRFTGQTNYGYTF. CDR3 coding DNA: TGCGCCAGCAGATTTACGGGACAGACTAACTATGGCTACACCTTC.

The chain has TRBV7-9 and TRBJ2-7; D is unresolved. The CDR3 spans 13 residues. With 4 bases removed from V and 2 bases from J, the gap between germline ends came to 9 bases. CDR1 is SEHNR and CDR2 is FQNEAQ in the germline V gene (reference sequence). The CDR3 protein is CASSSTGAYEQYV. The CDR3 DNA follows: TGTGCCAGCAGCTCCACTGGGGCCTACGAGCAGTACGTC.

This clone showed up just once. Compared with germline, one end of the junction differs, possibly owing to a read error. J is TRBJ1-5 and V is TRBV6-1, with a tentative D call TRBD1 (6 bases). CDR1 and CDR2 from the germline V gene are MNHNS and SASEGT. The CDR3 length is 14 residues. The CDR3 DNA reads TGTGCCAGCAGAGAAGACAGGTCACATCAGCCCCAGCATTTT. Amino acid sequence: CASREDRSHQPQHF.

The chain employs TRBV2 and TRBJ1-3, with 8 positions matching TRBD1. The germline gives CDR1 SNHLY, CDR2 FYNNEI. The CDR3 loop spans 15 amino acids. V shed 7 bases, J shed 2 bases, and the junction held 7 bases outside the gene matches. The CDR3 DNA is TGTGCCAGCACGAAGACAGGGGAGGCTGGAAACACCATATATTTT. Encoded protein: CASTKTGEAGNTIYF. Filled out from reference TRBV2 and TRBJ1-3, the complete variable domain reads EPEVTQTPSHQVTQMGQEVILRCVPISNHLYFYWYRQILGQKVEFLVSFYNNEISEKSEIFDDQFSVERPDGSNFTLKIRSTKLEDSAMYFCASTKTGEAGNTIYFGEGSWLTVV.